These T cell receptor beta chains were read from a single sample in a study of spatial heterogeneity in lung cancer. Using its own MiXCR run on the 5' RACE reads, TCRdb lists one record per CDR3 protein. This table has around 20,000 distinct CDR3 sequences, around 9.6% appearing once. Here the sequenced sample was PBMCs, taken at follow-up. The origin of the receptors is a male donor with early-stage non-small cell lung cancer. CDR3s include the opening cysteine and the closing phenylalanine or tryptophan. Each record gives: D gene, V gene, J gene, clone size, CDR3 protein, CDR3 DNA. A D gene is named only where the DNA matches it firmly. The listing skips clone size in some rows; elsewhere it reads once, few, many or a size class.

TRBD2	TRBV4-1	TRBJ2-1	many	CASSPGTSGGVKTPFF	TGCGCCAGCAGCCCCGGGACTAGCGGGGGGGTTAAAACTCCGTTCTTC
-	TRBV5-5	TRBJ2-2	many	CASSSSYGELFF	TGTGCCAGCAGCTCCTCGTATGGGGAGCTGTTTTTT
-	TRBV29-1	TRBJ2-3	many	CSVAPTDTQYF	TGCAGCGTTGCGCCCACAGATACGCAGTATTTT
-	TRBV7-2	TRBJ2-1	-	CASAPSVSSYNEQFF	TGTGCCAGCGCCCCTAGCGTGAGCTCCTACAATGAGCAGTTCTTC
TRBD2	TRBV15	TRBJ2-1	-	CATSRTGTSGTYNEQFF	TGTGCCACCAGCAGGACGGGGACTAGCGGCACCTACAATGAGCAGTTCTTC
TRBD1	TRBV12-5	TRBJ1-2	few	CASGLSGTGYGYTF	TGTGCTAGTGGGCTCAGCGGGACAGGCTATGGCTACACCTTC
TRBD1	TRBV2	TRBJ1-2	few	CASSEARQGVGGYTF	TGTGCCAGCAGTGAAGCACGACAGGGGGTTGGTGGCTACACCTTC
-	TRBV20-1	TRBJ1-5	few	CSARGLQSYSNQPQHF	TGCAGTGCTAGAGGGCTACAGAGTTATAGCAATCAGCCCCAGCATTTT
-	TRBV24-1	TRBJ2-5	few	CATSDPKGDFQETQYF	TGTGCCACCAGTGATCCCAAAGGGGACTTTCAAGAGACCCAGTACTTC
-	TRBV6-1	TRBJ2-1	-	CASSLRDSPPNEQFF	TGTGCCAGCAGTCTTCGGGACTCGCCACCCAATGAGCAGTTCTTC
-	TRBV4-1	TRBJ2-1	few	CASSRGYNEQFF	TGCGCCAGCAGTCGGGGTTACAATGAGCAGTTCTTC
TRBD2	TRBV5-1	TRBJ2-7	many	CASSYGLAGDLSYEQYF	TGCGCCAGCAGCTACGGACTAGCGGGGGACCTATCCTACGAGCAGTACTTC
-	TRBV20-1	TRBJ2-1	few	CSAHGGDLNEQFF	TGCAGTGCCCACGGGGGAGATCTAAATGAGCAGTTCTTC
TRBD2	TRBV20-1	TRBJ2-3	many	CSAIVEEARGGGGPTDTQYF	TGCAGTGCTATCGTGGAGGAGGCGCGGGGGGGCGGTGGACCCACAGATACGCAGTATTTT
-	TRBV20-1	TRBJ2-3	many	CSASSLGAGTDTQYF	TGCAGTGCTAGTTCCCTTGGGGCGGGCACAGATACGCAGTATTTT
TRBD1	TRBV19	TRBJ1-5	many	CASSPGTGSFQPQHF	TGTGCCAGTAGTCCCGGGACAGGTTCCTTTCAGCCCCAGCATTTT
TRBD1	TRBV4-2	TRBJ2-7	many	CASSRGLPNYEQYF	TGTGCCAGCAGCAGGGGGCTTCCGAACTACGAGCAGTACTTC
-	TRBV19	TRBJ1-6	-	CASSIGGRGFNSPLHF	TGTGCCAGTAGTATAGGAGGACGGGGTTTTAATTCACCCCTCCACTTT
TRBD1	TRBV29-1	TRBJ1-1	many	CSVSGGDTEAFF	TGCAGCGTTTCAGGGGGAGACACTGAAGCTTTCTTT
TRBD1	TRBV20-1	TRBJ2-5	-	CSAPTGRQETQYF	TGCAGTGCTCCGACAGGGCGCCAAGAGACCCAGTACTTC
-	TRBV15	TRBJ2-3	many	CATSGQYGTQYF	TGTGCCACCAGCGGTCAATATGGTACGCAGTATTTT
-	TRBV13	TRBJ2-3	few	CASTQAAGSRDTQYF	TGTGCCAGCACCCAAGCGGCAGGTTCGAGAGATACGCAGTATTTT
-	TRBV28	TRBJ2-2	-	CASIGVTNTGELFF	TGTGCCAGCATTGGGGTCACGAACACCGGGGAGCTGTTTTTT
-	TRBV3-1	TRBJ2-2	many	CASSRKRQSNTGELFF	TGTGCCAGCAGCCGTAAAAGACAGTCGAACACCGGGGAGCTGTTTTTT
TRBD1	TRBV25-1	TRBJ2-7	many	CASSDRDRAYEQYF	TGTGCCAGCAGTGATCGGGACAGAGCCTACGAGCAGTACTTC
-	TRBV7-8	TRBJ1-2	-	CASSPGRITNYGYTF	TGTGCCAGCAGCCCAGGGCGGATTACAAACTATGGCTACACCTTC
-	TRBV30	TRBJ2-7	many	CAWTGNPTYEQYF	TGTGCCTGGACTGGAAACCCAACATACGAGCAGTACTTC
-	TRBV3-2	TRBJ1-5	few	CASSSGGRSQHF	TGTGCCAGCAGCTCCGGGGGGAGGTCCCAGCATTTT
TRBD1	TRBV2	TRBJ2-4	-	CASSEKQGSDIQYF	TGTGCCAGCAGTGAAAAACAGGGGTCCGACATTCAGTACTTC
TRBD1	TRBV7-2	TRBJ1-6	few	CASSFMTGPNSPLHF	TGTGCCAGCAGCTTCATGACAGGGCCGAATTCACCCCTCCACTTT
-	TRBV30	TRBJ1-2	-	CAWSLERRGYGYTF	TGTGCCTGGAGTCTCGAGCGGCGTGGGTATGGCTACACCTTC
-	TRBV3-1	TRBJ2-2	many	CASSQGLENTGELFF	TGTGCCAGCAGCCAAGGCCTAGAGAACACCGGGGAGCTGTTTTTT
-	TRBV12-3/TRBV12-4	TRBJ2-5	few	CASSRPGQETQYF	TGTGCCAGCAGTCGGCCGGGACAAGAGACCCAGTACTTC
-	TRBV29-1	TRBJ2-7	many	CSVELGREMPYEQYF	TGCAGCGTGGAACTAGGCCGGGAGATGCCCTACGAGCAGTACTTC
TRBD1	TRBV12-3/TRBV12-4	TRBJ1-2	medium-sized	CASSSRDRNNGYTF	TGTGCCAGCAGTTCTCGGGACAGGAACAATGGCTACACCTTC
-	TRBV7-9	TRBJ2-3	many	CASSLGAGRADTQYF	TGTGCCAGCAGCTTAGGGGCAGGCAGAGCGGATACGCAGTATTTT
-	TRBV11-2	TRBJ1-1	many	CASSLVTGGKTEAFF	TGTGCCAGCAGCTTAGTTACGGGGGGAAAAACTGAAGCTTTCTTT
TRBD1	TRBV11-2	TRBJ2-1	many	CASSHRDRGNNEQFF	TGTGCCAGCAGTCACCGGGACAGGGGAAACAATGAGCAGTTCTTC
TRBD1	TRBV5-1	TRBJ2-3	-	CASSLSLQGATDTQYF	TGCGCCAGCAGCTTGTCCCTACAGGGGGCGACGGATACGCAGTATTTT
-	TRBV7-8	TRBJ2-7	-	CASSSDNYEQYF	TGTGCCAGCAGCTCAGACAACTACGAGCAGTACTTC
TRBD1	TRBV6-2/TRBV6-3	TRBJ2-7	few	CASSYHRDRVYEQYF	TGTGCCAGCAGTTACCACCGGGACAGAGTCTACGAGCAGTACTTC
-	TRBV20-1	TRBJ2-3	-	CSARYPPGTDTQYF	TGCAGTGCTAGATACCCACCGGGCACAGATACGCAGTATTTT
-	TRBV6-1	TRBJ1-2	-	CASSEVPLHTF	TGTGCCAGCAGTGAAGTACCATTGCACACCTTC
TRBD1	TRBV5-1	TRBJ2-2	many	CASSVGQGRTGELFF	TGCGCCAGCAGCGTAGGACAGGGGCGGACCGGGGAGCTGTTTTTT
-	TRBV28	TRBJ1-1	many	CASSLSGDTEAFF	TGTGCCAGCAGTTTATCAGGGGACACTGAAGCTTTCTTT
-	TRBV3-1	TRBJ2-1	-	CASSQSPGISYNEQFF	TGTGCCAGCAGCCAATCCCCAGGGATCTCCTACAATGAGCAGTTCTTC
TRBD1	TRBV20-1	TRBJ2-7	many	CSAPRQGTSDEQYF	TGCAGTGCACCCCGACAGGGGACATCCGACGAGCAGTACTTC
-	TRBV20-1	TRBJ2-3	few	CSAKDERTDTQYF	TGCAGTGCTAAAGACGAGAGGACAGATACGCAGTATTTT
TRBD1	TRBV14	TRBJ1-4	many	CASSHRGGGPTNEKLFF	TGTGCCAGCAGCCATAGAGGGGGCGGTCCAACTAATGAAAAACTGTTTTTT
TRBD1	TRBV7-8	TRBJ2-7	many	CASSLVGATGAFYEQYF	TGTGCCAGCAGCTTAGTAGGGGCGACAGGGGCGTTTTACGAGCAGTACTTC
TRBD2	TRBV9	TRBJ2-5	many	CASSEGTSGEGTQYF	TGTGCCAGCAGCGAAGGGACTAGCGGGGAGGGGACCCAGTACTTC
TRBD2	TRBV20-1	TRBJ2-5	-	CSARGGGALETQYF	TGCAGTGCTAGAGGCGGGGGGGCCTTGGAGACCCAGTACTTC
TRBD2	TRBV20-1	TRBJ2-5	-	CSARDQRGGSETQYF	TGCAGTGCTAGAGATCAGCGGGGGGGTTCGGAGACCCAGTACTTC
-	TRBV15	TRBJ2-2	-	CATSRDNGNTGELFF	TGTGCCACCAGCAGAGATAACGGGAACACCGGGGAGCTGTTTTTT
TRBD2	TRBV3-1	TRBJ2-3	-	CASSSLAGVPDTQYF	TGTGCCAGCAGCTCTCTAGCGGGGGTTCCAGATACGCAGTATTTT
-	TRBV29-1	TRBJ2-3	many	CSVVDSTDTQYF	TGCAGCGTTGTGGACAGCACAGATACGCAGTATTTT
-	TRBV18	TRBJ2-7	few	CASSPGGDGTGEQYF	TGTGCCAGCTCACCCGGTGGGGACGGGACCGGCGAGCAGTACTTC
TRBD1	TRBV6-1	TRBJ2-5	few	CASRWTGGLETQYF	TGTGCCAGCAGATGGACAGGGGGCCTGGAGACCCAGTACTTC